The 11 T cell receptor beta chains below come from one sample, sequenced in a study of early T cells in non-severe SARS-CoV-2 infection (dated by TCRdb to about 2021). The library was obtained by 5' RACE. The run used a NextSeq 500. TCRdb passed the public sequencing reads through fastp at Q25 and MiXCR, retaining productive beta sequences. CDR3 protein sequences are deduplicated, and each keeps its most common genes and DNA. This sample gives about 110,000 distinct CDR3 sequences in total; 12% of them show up just once. The ten largest clones represent around 3.1% of the sample. The specimen was whole blood. Receptor source: an adult who was a healthcare worker with PCR-confirmed SARS-CoV-2 infection or an uninfected control (not recorded which).

J is TRBJ2-2 and V is TRBV30; D remains unclear. Trimming removed 1 base at V and 2 bases at J, with 8 bases between. Germline V lookup: CDR1 GTSNPN, CDR2 SVGIG (reference sequence). The CDR3 has 14 amino acids. The CDR3 nucleotides are TGTGCCTGGAGTGCCTGGGCCAACACCGGGGAGCTGTTTTTT. Translated: CAWSAWANTGELFF.

The gene calls are TRBV29-1 and TRBJ1-1; TRBD1 might be the D (6 bases). The ends were cut back, 6 bases at V and 3 bases at J, with 17 bases in the middle. Germline V gene sequence: CDR1 SQVTM, CDR2 ANQGSEA. The CDR3 totals 14 residues. Here the CDR3 reads CSVTLGGWYTEAFF. The CDR3 region has the DNA TGCAGCGTCACCCTAGGGGGGTGGTACACTGAAGCTTTCTTT.

J is TRBJ2-1 and V is TRBV20-1; TRBD1 matches at 10 bases. V was clipped by 4 bases and J by 4 bases; unmatched bases: 7. CDR1 is DFQATT, CDR2 SNEGSKA, per germline (reference sequence). The length of the CDR3 is 15 residues. CDR3 sequence: CSAIYRDRGYNEQFF. The CDR3 DNA reads TGCAGTGCTATTTACCGGGACAGGGGATACAATGAGCAGTTCTTC.

This chain uses TRBV10-1 with TRBJ2-3, with D perhaps matching TRBD1 or TRBD2 (5 bases each). Germline loops: CDR1 WNHNN, CDR2 SYGVQD (reference sequence). V was cut by 2 bases and J by 2 bases, with 11 bases left in between. This CDR3 has 15 amino acids. In DNA, the CDR3 is TGCGCCAGCAGTGAGAGAGGGGTTCACACAGATACGCAGTATTTT. This gives the protein CASSERGVHTDTQYF.

This clonotype turned up a few times. In DNA form, the CDR3 reads TGTGCCAGCCGAACTGGTGAGGGGCTGAATTCACCCCTCCACTTT. It translates to CASRTGEGLNSPLHF. The rearrangement uses TRBV9 and TRBJ1-6; tentative D call: TRBD1 (5 bases). The CDR3 is 15 amino acids. Trimming left V 7 bases short and J 7 bases short, with 18 bases between. Germline loops: CDR1 SGDLS, CDR2 YYNGEE.

This clonotype was seen many times. The genes are TRBV6-5 and TRBJ2-1; 8 bases agree with TRBD1. Trimming took 7 bases from V and 15 from J; bases not matched to a gene: 11. This CDR3 is 12 amino acids long. Germline V gene lookup returns CDR1 MNHEY and CDR2 SVGAGI. The CDR3 nucleotides are TGTGCCAGCAATCCCGGGACAGGACAATTGTTCTTC. The encoded protein is CASNPGTGQLFF.

In its sample, this clonotype was seen many times. The J gene is TRBJ2-7, the V gene TRBV28; 8 positions match TRBD2. From germline, CDR1 is MDHEN and CDR2 SYDVKM. J lost 6 bases, V lost 11 bases, and 15 bases had no gene match. The CDR3 extends over 14 amino acids. The CDR3 sequence: CAADPRGGLREQYF. In nucleotides, the CDR3 is TGTGCCGCCGACCCCCGGGGGGGCCTGCGCGAGCAGTACTTC. The complete variable domain, with remaining parts taken from reference TRBV28 and TRBJ2-7, reads DVKVTQSSRYLVKRTGEKVFLECVQDMDHENMFWYRQDPGLGLRLIYFSYDVKMKEKGDIPEGYSVSREKKERFSLILESASTNQTSMYLCAADPRGGLREQYFGPGTRLTVT.

In this sample, this clonotype turned up many times. This rearrangement joins TRBV5-4 to TRBJ2-5; 8 nucleotides line up with TRBD2. The CDR3 totals 13 residues. Germline V gene sequence: CDR1 SGHNT, CDR2 YYREEE (reference sequence). The V segment lost 9 bases and the J segment 2 bases; nucleotides outside the gene matches: 6. The CDR3 reads CATGGGRQETQYF. The CDR3 DNA reads TGTGCCACCGGCGGGGGGAGGCAAGAGACCCAGTACTTC.

The sample holds many counts of this clonotype. The chain recombines TRBV12-3 or TRBV12-4 with TRBJ1-1; D is possibly TRBD1 (5 bases). V lost 6 bases, J lost 1 base, and 9 bases lay in between. CDR3 length equals 13 residues. The CDR3 sequence is CASRQVTNTEAFF. Written as DNA, the CDR3 is TGTGCCAGCAGACAGGTGACGAACACTGAAGCTTTCTTT.

This clonotype was observed at least ten times. This sequence joins TRBV18 and TRBJ1-5, with D uncertain. V was pared by 2 bases and J by 3 bases, with 8 bases between. The CDR3 runs 14 residues. The V gene's germline CDR1 is KGHSH and CDR2 LQKENI. The CDR3 DNA sequence: TGTGCCAGCTCACCAAGTGTGGTCAATCAGCCCCAGCATTTT. It translates to CASSPSVVNQPQHF.

This clonotype showed up just a few times. This chain connects TRBV27 to TRBJ2-1; D ambiguous. Germline V gene data show CDR1 as MNHEY and CDR2 as SMNVEV (reference sequence). This CDR3 spans 17 amino acids. The V gene lost 3 bases and the J gene lost 4 bases, with 19 bases spanning the gap. The CDR3 sequence is CASSLFGLRRTYNEQFF. The CDR3 DNA follows: TGTGCCAGCAGTTTGTTCGGCTTACGGAGAACTTACAATGAGCAGTTCTTC.